This passage covers 18 T cell receptor beta chains from one sample sequenced in a study of blood T cells in healthy people across ages. Primers used in a second PCR of roughly 6 to 11 cycles were a sample-barcoded 5' primer and a J-beta primer mix. MiXCR, applied by TCRdb to the 5' RACE reads, yields one record per CDR3 protein. Of 1.5 million to 2 million distinct CDR3 sequences in the sample, 28% were seen once. Material for sequencing was blood. The receptors derive from a woman aged 30 to 39 in good health.

V is TRBV6-1 and J is TRBJ2-7; TRBD2 is a possible D gene (5 bases). Trimming removed 3 bases from V and 4 bases from J, with 10 bases in between. Germline V lookup: CDR1 MNHNS, CDR2 SASEGT. The CDR3 has 13 residues. Written as DNA, the CDR3 is TGTGCCAGCAGTGATGTACAGCGGTACGAGCAGTACTTC. Its translation is CASSDVQRYEQYF.

The V and J genes are TRBV20-1 and TRBJ2-1; TRBD1 matches at 10 bases. With 0 bases clipped from V and 10 bases from J, the junction kept 0 bases outside the gene matches. In germline, CDR1 is DFQATT, CDR2 SNEGSKA (reference sequence). The CDR3 is 12 residues long. CDR3 nucleotide sequence: TGCAGTGCTAGAGAGACAGGGGGCGAGCAGTTCTTC. Amino acid sequence: CSARETGGEQFF.

This clonotype was found a few times. A read error may explain this, as a much larger clone is one base away. The genes are TRBV20-1 and TRBJ2-6; D unresolved. Germline CDR1 is DFQATT and CDR2 is SNEGSKA (reference sequence). The CDR3 sequence is 15 residues long. In DNA, the CDR3 is TGCAGTGGTAGAGATCCGAGTGGAGGGGCCAACGTCCTGACTTTC. This gives the protein CSGRDPSGGANVLTF.

This clonotype was seen only a few times. The J gene is TRBJ1-2, the V gene TRBV6-6, with D tentatively TRBD1 (6 bases). The CDR3 extends over 15 amino acids. Between the trimmed V and J ends, which lost 5 bases and 2 bases, there was a span of 15 bases. Germline V gives CDR1 MNHNY, CDR2 SVGAGI (reference sequence). CDR3 DNA sequence: TGTGCCAGCAGTCAAACGAAACAGGGCAACTATGGCTACACCTTC. This sequence encodes CASSQTKQGNYGYTF.

The V gene is TRBV4-3, the J gene TRBJ2-2; D possibly uses TRBD1 or TRBD2 (5 bases each). Deletions cut 0 bases from V and 5 bases from J, with 13 bases between. Germline V gene sequence: CDR1 LGHNA, CDR2 YSLEER. This CDR3 spans 16 amino acids. CDR3 region: CASSQDRESRTGELFF. The CDR3 DNA is TGCGCCAGCAGCCAAGACAGGGAGAGTCGGACCGGGGAGCTGTTTTTT.

This clonotype showed up many times. The V and J genes are TRBV5-1 and TRBJ2-5, with 7 bases that match TRBD2. Trimming removed 4 bases from V and 5 bases from J; junction bases left unmatched: 11. This CDR3 contains 15 residues. CDR1 and CDR2 from the germline V gene are SGHRS and YFSETQ. The CDR3 protein is CASSPLAGGGETQYF. The CDR3 bases are TGCGCCAGCAGCCCATTAGCGGGCGGCGGGGAGACCCAGTACTTC.

This chain links TRBV4-1 with TRBJ2-2, with 8 nucleotides matching TRBD2. The CDR3 has 16 residues. The ends lost 2 bases at V and 6 bases at J; junction bases unmatched: 8. Germline V gene data show CDR1 as MGHRA and CDR2 as YSYEKL. The CDR3 coding sequence is TGCGCCAGCAGCCAATCGCTAGCGGGTGGCGCCGGGGAGCTGTTTTTT. Residues: CASSQSLAGGAGELFF.

Only a few counts were recorded for this clonotype. The chain uses TRBV6-5 and TRBJ1-5, with D unclear. The CDR3 is 14 amino acids. Per germline, CDR1 MNHEY and CDR2 SVGAGI. V gave up 1 base and J gave up 3 bases, with 7 bases separating them. CDR3 sequence (DNA): TGTGCCAGCAGTTACTGGGGTTACAATCAGCCCCAGCATTTT. Amino acids: CASSYWGYNQPQHF.

On this clonotype: A much larger clone is a single base away; this may be a read error. CDR3 in amino acids: CASSSTGSDYEQYF. CDR3 DNA: TGCGCCAGCAGCTCGACAGGGTCAGACTACGAGCAGTACTTC. V and J are TRBV5-1 and TRBJ2-4, with TRBD1 matching 7 bases. The J call is uncertain, as TRBJ2-7 better fits the DNA end. The length of the CDR3 is 14 residues. Germline CDR1 is SGHRS and CDR2 is YFSETQ.

This clonotype was recorded a few times. This rearrangement joins TRBV29-1 to TRBJ2-1; 7 nucleotides match TRBD2. V shed 6 bases, J shed 5 bases, and the junction held 10 bases outside the gene matches. CDR3 length: 14 residues. CDR1 and CDR2 (germline): SQVTM, ANQGSEA. The CDR3 DNA sequence: TGCAGCGTCTCGACAGCGGGGCTGGACAATGAGCAGTTCTTC. It translates to CSVSTAGLDNEQFF.

The V and J genes are TRBV28 and TRBJ2-1; the match to TRBD2 covers 9 bases. From germline, CDR1 is MDHEN and CDR2 SYDVKM. CDR3 length equals 16 residues. The J segment lost 6 bases and the V segment lost 6 bases, leaving 12 bases of the junction unmatched. In DNA form, the CDR3 reads TGTGCCAGCAGCCGACCACCGGGACTAGCAGTCAATGAGCAGTTCTTC. This encodes CASSRPPGLAVNEQFF.

A few counts support this clonotype. The CDR3 DNA is TGTGCCATCAGTGGATTCGGCAATCAGCCCCAGCATTTT. It encodes CAISGFGNQPQHF. The chain couples TRBV10-3 to TRBJ1-5; D ambiguous. In germline, CDR1 is ENHRY, CDR2 SYGVKD. This CDR3 spans 13 amino acids. With 4 bases removed from V and 2 bases from J, the gap between germline ends came to 6 bases.

V usage is TRBV7-3 and J usage is TRBJ1-2; D possibly corresponds to TRBD1 (5 bases). CDR1 is SGHTA and CDR2 is FQGTGA in the germline V gene. The CDR3 spans 15 residues. Deletions cut 5 bases from V and 4 bases from J, with 17 bases between. The CDR3 reads CASSPQGGPSYGYTF. The CDR3, as DNA: TGTGCCAGCAGCCCTCAGGGAGGCCCATCCTATGGCTACACCTTC.

This clonotype showed up many times. The rearrangement uses TRBV29-1 and TRBJ2-6; D is uncertain. From germline, CDR1 is SQVTM and CDR2 ANQGSEA. The V end was cut by 4 bases, the J end by 1 base, with 11 bases between. This CDR3 has 15 amino acids. CDR3 sequence reads: CSVVTQESGANVLTF. The CDR3 nucleotides are TGCAGCGTTGTCACTCAGGAGTCTGGGGCCAACGTCCTGACTTTC.

Many counts were recorded for this clonotype. V is TRBV19 and J is TRBJ2-1; D not resolved. Germline loops: CDR1 LNHDA, CDR2 SQIVND (reference sequence). The length of the CDR3 is 10 residues. V shed 7 bases and J shed 7 bases, with 5 bases lying between them. The CDR3 sequence is CASIWNEQFF. CDR3 nucleotide sequence: TGTGCCAGTATCTGGAATGAGCAGTTCTTC.

This clonotype was seen a handful of times. The chain links TRBV20-1 to TRBJ2-3; possible D gene TRBD2, 5 bases. There are 15 residues in the CDR3. The germline CDR1 and CDR2 sequences are DFQATT and SNEGSKA (reference sequence). Deletions cut 2 bases from V and 0 bases from J, with 12 bases between. CDR3 in DNA: TGCAGTGCTAGAATGTCGGGGTTGAGCACAGATACGCAGTATTTT. Its protein is CSARMSGLSTDTQYF.

In regard to this clonotype: A much larger clonotype is one base distant, so this may be a read error. This chain connects TRBV7-9 to TRBJ2-5; D unresolved. Germline CDR1 SEHNR, CDR2 FQNEAQ (reference sequence). The CDR3 sequence is 15 residues long. The V gene lost 0 bases and the J gene lost 4 bases, with 12 bases spanning the gap. Here the CDR3 DNA reads TGTGCCAGCAGCTTAGCGACACAGTCCAGAGAGACCCAGTACTTC. Its translation: CASSLATQSRETQYF.

Notes on this clonotype: A read error may explain this, as a much larger clone is one base away. Here the CDR3 reads CASRGWVRGEQYF. As DNA, the CDR3 is TGTGCCAGCAGGGGATGGGTCCGTGGGGAGCAGTACTTC. This chain joins TRBV2 and TRBJ2-7; no clear D gene. Trimming cost V 6 bases and J 7 bases, with 16 bases left between them. CDR3 length: 13 residues. Germline-derived CDR1 and CDR2 are SNHLY and FYNNEI.